This TCR beta chain was sequenced in a study of neurological immune-mediated disorders (dated by TCRdb to 2018 to 2020). Describing the broader study: Peripheral blood TCR-beta repertoires from HTLV-I-associated myelopathy (HAM/TSP) patients, multiple sclerosis patients and healthy controls were compared by UMI-based sequencing. The roughly 110 TCR-beta libraries included longitudinal samples, technical triplicates and paired sorted CD4+ and CD8+ T-cell subsets alongside PBMC samples. Technical triplicate libraries were sequenced to precisely calculate how much the frequency of each individual clone varied. The cohort comprised 68 subjects: some 14 HAM/TSP patients, around 34 multiple sclerosis patients and approximately 20 healthy controls.

cDNA was synthesized by template-switch 5'RACE using a primer with a 10-nucleotide random unique molecular identifier that tagged each TCR transcript. Every sequencing run covered 15-18 subjects and yielded more than 160 million TCR-beta sequences. Total RNA was extracted with the RNeasy kit. Using the KAPA Real-time Library Amplification kit, TCR-beta VDJ regions were amplified with primers for the TCR constant region and the 5'RACE anchor. A first PCR added sample indexes and Illumina adaptors, after which a second PCR increased the library yield. After purification with Ampure beads, the TCR product of roughly 650 bp was size-selected on a 2% E-gel SizeSelection system. Before pooling, libraries had their quality checked on a Bioanalyzer, their concentration measured with Qubit, and their quantity determined with the Kapa Library Quantification kit. An Illumina HiSeq 2500 was used to sequence the libraries paired-end at 2 x 150 bp. To increase sequence diversity, roughly 24-31% phiX was spiked into each library pool. The published analysis was carried out like this. The UMI-based MiGEC pipeline processed quality-filtered reads and removed over 85% of raw TCR sequences during error correction. VDJ genes were aligned to IMGT germline references, and clonotypes were defined by unique CDR3 amino acid sequence plus V-J genes. Clonal expansion, Shannon diversity, and CDR3 relatedness (CalcPairwiseDistances, ClusterSamples) were evaluated with VDJtools, and phylogenetic trees were built with CLCbio workbench. Using coefficient-of-variation modelling across technical triplicates, the study counted a clone as expanded if it had at least 8 unique UMIs. Starting from the raw public reads, TCRdb applied fastp trimming at Q25, assembled clones with MiXCR and retained in-frame beta chains. Here each entry gathers all rows of one CDR3 protein and keeps the most common genes and DNA. TCRdb's processing, not the authors' own work, is the source of the V and J calls. The sample table lists 30,000 to 40,000 distinct CDR3 sequences, 11% of them with a count of one. The top ten clonotypes cover approximately 3.5% of the sample.

Trimming removed 0 bases from V and 5 bases from J; the gene matches leave 6 bases unexplained. CDR1 SGHRS and CDR2 YFSETQ are derived from the germline V gene. The CDR3 covers 15 residues, taking in both the cysteine and the phenylalanine. Just CDR3 DNA is preserved here, 45 bases in frame from base 1. Remarks on this clonotype: The target of this receptor is not known. Base qualities are not provided; no much larger clone lies one nucleotide away.

On the study overall, not on this receptor specifically: TCR clonal expansion was greatest in HAM/TSP patients and smallest in MS patients, who ranked below even healthy controls. No identical CDR3 amino acid sequences were shared among expanded clones across subjects, suggesting private TCR-beta repertoires in all groups.

Explained via the paper, the time point label denotes: technical triplicate 1. Unsorted PBMC libraries were generated from 2 million PBMCs stored in RNAlater at -80 °C until RNA extraction. Peripheral blood was subjected to Ficoll-Hypaque density gradient centrifugation to isolate PBMCs, which were then cryopreserved in liquid nitrogen. Sequencing used PBMCs. The V and J genes are TRBV5-1 and TRBJ1-2; 8 junctional bases match TRBD1. This sequence originates from a man between 60 and 75 years old with HTLV-1-associated myelopathy (HAM/TSP). The DNA reads TGCGCCAGCAGCTTGGATCAGGGGGCAATTTATGGCTACACCTTC. The translation is CASSLDQGAIYGYTF.